Listed below are T cell receptor beta chains from one sample, sequenced in a study of shared clonotypes between healthy human individuals. The assay was immunoSEQ multiplex PCR, and TCRdb's table has in-frame clones only and misses some. Of about 1.1 million clones listed, roughly 74% are singletons. What was sequenced was memory CD4+ T cells from PBMCs. Receptors were obtained from a young man in good health. Some clones in this sample may be carry-over from other donors' samples. Each CDR3 is given with its conserved first and last residue. The order of the fields is J gene, clone size, V gene, D gene, CDR3 protein, CDR3 DNA. The D gene is left open where the match is weak. Size is stated for part of the rows, as once, few or many counts, or as a class when the clone is expanded.

TRBJ1-2 | NA | TRBV6-5 | TRBD1 | CASRTQGGAAYTF | TGTGCCAGCAGAACACAGGGGGGCGCAGCCTACACCTTC
TRBJ2-2 | NA | TRBV20-1 | NA | CSAPGAGELFF | TGCAGTGCCCCGGGGGCCGGGGAGCTGTTTTTT
TRBJ2-1 | NA | TRBV5-1 | TRBD2 | CASSLAGTSVGVEQFF | TGCGCCAGCAGCTTGGCCGGGACTAGCGTCGGCGTTGAGCAGTTCTTC
TRBJ1-1 | many | TRBV19 | NA | CASATGTNTEAFF | TGTGCCAGTGCGACCGGGACGAACACTGAAGCTTTCTTT
TRBJ1-3 | NA | TRBV28 | NA | CASTSAGGRGNTIYF | TGTGCCAGCACCTCCGCGGGGGGTCGAGGAAACACCATATATTTT
TRBJ2-1 | NA | TRBV5-1 | NA | CASSFSFGERKAYNEQFF | TGCGCCAGCAGCTTCTCGTTCGGGGAGAGAAAGGCCTACAATGAGCAGTTCTTC
TRBJ2-7 | NA | TRBV5-1 | NA | CASSRGLSYEQYF | TGCGCCAGCAGCAGGGGACTTTCCTACGAGCAGTACTTC
TRBJ2-6 | NA | TRBV4-2 | TRBD1 | CASSQGTGDYGANVLTF | TGTGCCAGCAGCCAAGGGACAGGGGATTATGGGGCCAACGTCCTGACTTTC
TRBJ2-1 | NA | TRBV29-1 | TRBD2 | CSARTGLAGTNEQFF | TGCAGCGCCAGAACCGGACTAGCGGGAACCAATGAGCAGTTCTTC
TRBJ2-3 | NA | TRBV5-1 | TRBD2 | CASSGTSGTLWDTQYF | TGCGCCAGCAGTGGGACTAGCGGGACCCTTTGGGATACGCAGTATTTT
TRBJ2-5 | NA | TRBV7-3 | TRBD2 | CASSPGGGRETQYF | TGTGCCAGCAGCCCGGGCGGGGGGCGAGAGACCCAGTACTTC
TRBJ2-7 | few | TRBV27 | NA | CASRPLGTYEQYF | TGTGCCAGCAGGCCTTTGGGGACCTACGAGCAGTACTTC
TRBJ2-1 | few | TRBV7-9 | NA | CASSFYNEQFF | TGTGCCAGCAGCTTTTACAATGAGCAGTTCTTC
TRBJ2-5 | NA | TRBV25-1 | NA | CASSEVGRETQYF | TGTGCCAGCAGTGAGGTCGGCAGAGAGACCCAGTACTTC
TRBJ1-2 | NA | TRBV11-2 | TRBD1 | CASSRGTEANYGYTF | TGTGCCAGCAGCCGGGGGACAGAGGCTAACTATGGCTACACCTTC
TRBJ2-7 | NA | TRBV28 | TRBD2 | CASVAGGSYEQYF | TGTGCCAGTGTAGCGGGAGGGTCCTACGAGCAGTACTTC
TRBJ2-1 | NA | TRBV7-2 | TRBD2 | CASSLAGGLAGVDEQFF | TGTGCTAGCAGCTTAGCCGGAGGGCTAGCGGGAGTCGATGAGCAGTTCTTC
TRBJ2-2 | NA | TRBV7-2 | TRBD2 | CASSLVAGGSGRDRELFF | TGTGCCAGCAGCTTAGTCGCCGGTGGGAGCGGGAGGGACCGGGAGCTGTTTTTT
TRBJ2-5 | NA | TRBV5-5 | TRBD1 | CASSSIQGGGETQYF | TGTGCCAGCAGCTCCATTCAAGGGGGCGGGGAGACCCAGTACTTC
TRBJ1-1 | NA | TRBV30 | NA | CAWSVRGGNTEAFF | TGTGCCTGGAGTGTACGGGGGGGGAACACTGAAGCTTTCTTT
TRBJ2-7 | once | TRBV5-1 | NA | CASSSTGTGTYEQYF | TGCGCCAGCAGCTCCACCGGGACGGGGACCTACGAGCAGTACTTC
TRBJ2-1 | NA | TRBV9 | NA | CASSVRSSYNEQFF | TGTGCCAGCAGCGTCAGAAGCTCCTACAATGAGCAGTTCTTC
TRBJ2-1 | NA | TRBV5-4 | NA | CASEKYNEQFF | TGTGCCAGCGAAAAATACAATGAGCAGTTCTTC